The 21 T cell receptor beta chains below come from one sample, sequenced in a study of cytomegalovirus exposure and HLA in healthy donors. PCR amplification relied on 60 Vbeta primers (plus 13 Jbeta primers). The table came from immunoSEQ multiplex PCR; TCRdb's copy has only in-frame clones and leaves some out. Seen here are around 150,000 clones, roughly 70% observed once, and the top ten hold 7% to 7.5%. Sequences were obtained from PBMCs. The receptors derive from a man between 40 and 49 years old in good health and CMV-seropositive.

The V call is TRBV14, the J call TRBJ1-2; D unclear. Germline CDR1 and CDR2: SGHDN and FVKESK. The ends were cut back, 3 bases at V and 7 bases at J, with 9 bases in the middle. The CDR3 spans 12 residues. The DNA for the CDR3 is TGTGCCAGCAGCCACGGCAGGATTGGCTACACCTTC. It translates to CASSHGRIGYTF.

V gene TRBV19 combines with J gene TRBJ2-2, with D perhaps TRBD2 (5 bases). Germline V gene sequence: CDR1 LNHDA, CDR2 SQIVND (reference sequence). Trimming left V 5 bases short and J 1 base short, with 11 bases between. The CDR3 has 15 residues. The CDR3, as DNA: TGTGCCAGTAGTCCGACACTAGGGAACACCGGGGAGCTGTTTTTT. Its translation: CASSPTLGNTGELFF.

In its sample, this clone was seen once. V usage is TRBV6-5 and J usage is TRBJ2-2; possible D gene TRBD2, 5 bases. Looked up from germline, CDR1 is MNHEY and CDR2 is SVGAGI. This CDR3 comprises 11 residues. This chain's CDR3 is CATGETGELFF. The CDR3 DNA reads TGTGCGACCGGGGAGACCGGGGAGCTGTTTTTT.

A few counts support this clone. The chain links TRBV11-2 to TRBJ2-3, with D tentatively TRBD2 (6 bases). Germline CDR1 reads SGHAT; CDR2 reads FQNNGV. This CDR3 comprises 15 residues. V was shortened by 5 bases and J by 6 bases, with 18 bases between the two germline ends. As DNA, the CDR3 is TGTGCCAGCAGCCCCCGTGGAGGGCTTAACGATACGCAGTATTTT. Protein sequence: CASSPRGGLNDTQYF.

This rearrangement joins TRBV11-2 to TRBJ2-5; the D gene is possibly TRBD2 (5 bases). Germline loops: CDR1 SGHAT, CDR2 FQNNGV. The V end lost 4 bases, the J end lost 1 base, and 13 bases lay between the germline ends. This CDR3 is built from 15 residues. In DNA, the CDR3 is TGTGCCAGCAGCTCTGGGCCGGGAATCCAAGAGACCCAGTACTTC. This translates into CASSSGPGIQETQYF.

V and J are TRBV4-2 and TRBJ1-2, with D uncertain. Germline V CDR1 and CDR2: LGHNA, YNFKEQ. The CDR3 totals 14 residues. The germline V and J ends were trimmed by 4 bases and 1 base, with 10 bases remaining between them. Written as DNA, the CDR3 is TGTGCCAGCAGCCGTCAGGAGGATAACTATGGCTACACCTTC. Encoded protein: CASSRQEDNYGYTF.

This clone was recorded a few times. The chain joins TRBV4-2 to TRBJ2-4; D remains ambiguous. Germline V gene lookup returns CDR1 LGHNA and CDR2 YNFKEQ. The CDR3 runs 14 residues. Trimming cost V 1 base and J 0 bases, with 4 bases left between them. Written as DNA, the CDR3 is TGTGCCAGCAGCCAAGTATTAGCCAAAAACATTCAGTACTTC. Protein sequence: CASSQVLAKNIQYF.

V gene TRBV5-1 combines with J gene TRBJ1-1; D might be TRBD1 (5 bases). This CDR3 spans 14 amino acids. Deletions cut 4 bases from V and 0 bases from J, with 10 bases between. Germline values: CDR1 SGHRS, CDR2 YFSETQ. The CDR3 protein is CASSPQGMNTEAFF. CDR3 sequence (DNA): TGCGCCAGCAGCCCCCAGGGAATGAACACTGAAGCTTTCTTT. Complete variable domain (other parts from reference TRBV5-1 and TRBJ1-1): KAGVTQTPRYLIKTRGQQVTLSCSPISGHRSVSWYQQTPGQGLQFLFEYFSETQRNKGNFPGRFSGRQFSNSRSEMNVSTLELGDSALYLCASSPQGMNTEAFFGQGTRLTVV.

This clone was seen more than once but under ten times. V gene TRBV7-2 combines with J gene TRBJ2-1, with 7 bases that match TRBD2. The CDR3 runs to 16 residues. Germline V gene data show CDR1 as SGHTA and CDR2 as FQGNSA. With V trimmed by 3 bases and J by 8 bases, 13 bases remained unmatched. The CDR3 loop reads CASSFTRGLNIDEQFF. The CDR3 DNA reads TGTGCCAGCAGCTTCACGCGGGGGTTAAATATCGATGAGCAGTTCTTC.

This sequence joins TRBV5-4 and TRBJ2-3; 10 positions match TRBD1. Germline V CDR1 and CDR2: SGHNT, YYREEE (reference sequence). The CDR3 has 14 residues. Trimming removed 5 bases from V and 5 bases from J; junction bases left unmatched: 5. DNA of the CDR3: TGTGCCAGCAGTCCCGGGACAGGGGAAGATACGCAGTATTTT. As protein: CASSPGTGEDTQYF.

Only one count was recorded for this clone. The genes are TRBV5-1 and TRBJ2-1; 10 nucleotides match TRBD2. The CDR3 spans 19 residues. The junction had 16 bases not matched to a gene; V was cut back by 3 bases and J by 4 bases. Germline CDR1 and CDR2: SGHRS and YFSETQ. CDR3 in amino acids: CASSSVGFGKRGGYNEQFF. The CDR3 region has the DNA TGCGCCAGCAGCTCCGTCGGTTTTGGAAAGCGGGGGGGATACAATGAGCAGTTCTTC.

This clone was counted a single time. The rearrangement links TRBV7-3 to TRBJ2-3; 7 bases agree with TRBD1. The V gene's germline CDR1 is SGHTA and CDR2 FQGTGA. The V and J ends lost 7 bases and 3 bases, in that order; junction bases with no gene match: 10. The CDR3 has 15 amino acids. This CDR3 reads CASTRTGMNTDTQYF. For the CDR3, the DNA is TGTGCCAGCACCCGGACAGGCATGAATACAGATACGCAGTATTTT.

The chain joins TRBV25-1 to TRBJ1-2, with a weak D call TRBD1 (6 bases). The CDR3 totals 14 residues. Trimming cost V 0 bases and J 7 bases, with 12 bases left between them. Per germline, CDR1 MGHDK and CDR2 SYGVNS. The CDR3 region is CASSEYQGRVGYTF. In DNA form, the CDR3 reads TGTGCCAGCAGTGAATATCAGGGGCGGGTTGGCTACACCTTC.

To note about this clone: Other DNA sequences in the sample encode the same CDR3. This sequence joins TRBV30 and TRBJ2-7, with D perhaps TRBD1 (6 bases). Trimming left V 0 bases short and J 2 bases short, with 11 bases between. Per the germline V gene, CDR1 is GTSNPN and CDR2 is SVGIG (reference sequence). This CDR3 is built from 14 residues. CDR3 DNA: TGTGCCTGGAGTGTACTGCAGGGGCCCTACGAGCAGTACTTC. Residues: CAWSVLQGPYEQYF.

The genes are TRBV29-1 and TRBJ1-1; D unresolved. CDR1 is SQVTM and CDR2 is ANQGSEA in the germline V gene. The CDR3 totals 13 residues. Trimming cost V 6 bases and J 5 bases, with 16 bases left between them. The CDR3: CSVQVNFGTEAFF. Written as DNA, the CDR3 is TGCAGCGTCCAGGTCAATTTCGGAACTGAAGCTTTCTTT.

The chain is built from TRBV6-6 and TRBJ2-7; no clear D. Between the trimmed V and J ends, which lost 7 bases and 0 bases, there was a span of 13 bases. Germline V CDR1 and CDR2: MNHNY, SVGAGI (reference sequence). The CDR3 has 14 amino acids. CDR3 DNA sequence: TGTGCCAGCACCGTTGACCGGAGCTCCTACGAGCAGTACTTC. Residues: CASTVDRSSYEQYF.

There are a few counts of this clone. The rearrangement uses TRBV13 and TRBJ1-1; D may be TRBD1 (5 bases). The germline gives CDR1 PRHDT, CDR2 FYEKMQ (reference sequence). Trimming removed 7 bases from V and 3 bases from J, with 18 bases in between. The CDR3 runs 15 residues. The CDR3 spells CASISLVGGDTEAFF. CDR3 bases: TGTGCCAGCATTTCGTTAGTGGGAGGGGACACTGAAGCTTTCTTT.

This clone was found once. The V gene is TRBV19, the J gene TRBJ1-1; D is ambiguous. The CDR3 has 16 amino acids. V shed 5 bases and J shed 0 bases, with 16 bases lying between them. Per the germline V gene, CDR1 is LNHDA and CDR2 is SQIVND (reference sequence). As DNA, the CDR3 is TGTGCCAGTAGTCCCTATATATCAGGCATGAACACTGAAGCTTTCTTT. Its translation: CASSPYISGMNTEAFF.

The chain combines TRBV10-3 with TRBJ2-5, with TRBD1 matching 9 bases. The J call may be mistaken, given a closer DNA end match to TRBJ2-7. The CDR3 runs to 14 residues. The germline V gene encodes CDR1 ENHRY and CDR2 SYGVKD. The CDR3 nucleotides are TGTGCCATCAGTGAGTGGGGACAGGGCGACGAGCAGTACTTC. It specifies CAISEWGQGDEQYF.

The chain recombines TRBV5-6 with TRBJ2-3, with D possibly TRBD1 on 6 matching bases. Trimming removed 0 bases at V and 2 bases at J, with 13 bases between. The CDR3 extends over 16 amino acids. Germline V gives CDR1 SGHDT, CDR2 YYEEEE. The CDR3 reads CASSLVGDIYTDTQYF. CDR3 in DNA: TGTGCCAGCAGCTTGGTGGGGGACATTTACACAGATACGCAGTATTTT.

This rearrangement joins TRBV6-6 to TRBJ1-4; D remains unclear. CDR1 is MNHNY, CDR2 SVGAGI, per germline (reference sequence). V was trimmed by 6 bases and J by 1 base, leaving 9 bases between them. This CDR3 spans 14 amino acids. CDR3 in DNA: TGTGCCAGCAGGTCGGGGTTAACTAATGAAAAACTGTTTTTT. Translated: CASRSGLTNEKLFF.